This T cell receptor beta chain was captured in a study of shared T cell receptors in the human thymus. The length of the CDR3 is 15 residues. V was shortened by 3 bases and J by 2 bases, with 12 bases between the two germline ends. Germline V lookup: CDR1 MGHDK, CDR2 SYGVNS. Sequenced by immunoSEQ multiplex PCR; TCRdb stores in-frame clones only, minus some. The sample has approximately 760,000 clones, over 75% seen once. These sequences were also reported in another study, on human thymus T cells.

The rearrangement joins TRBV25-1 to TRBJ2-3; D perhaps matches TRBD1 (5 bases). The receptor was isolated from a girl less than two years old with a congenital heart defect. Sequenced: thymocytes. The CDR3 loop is CASSDVGLSTDTQYF. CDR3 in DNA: TGTGCCAGCAGTGACGTGGGGCTATCCACAGATACGCAGTATTTT.